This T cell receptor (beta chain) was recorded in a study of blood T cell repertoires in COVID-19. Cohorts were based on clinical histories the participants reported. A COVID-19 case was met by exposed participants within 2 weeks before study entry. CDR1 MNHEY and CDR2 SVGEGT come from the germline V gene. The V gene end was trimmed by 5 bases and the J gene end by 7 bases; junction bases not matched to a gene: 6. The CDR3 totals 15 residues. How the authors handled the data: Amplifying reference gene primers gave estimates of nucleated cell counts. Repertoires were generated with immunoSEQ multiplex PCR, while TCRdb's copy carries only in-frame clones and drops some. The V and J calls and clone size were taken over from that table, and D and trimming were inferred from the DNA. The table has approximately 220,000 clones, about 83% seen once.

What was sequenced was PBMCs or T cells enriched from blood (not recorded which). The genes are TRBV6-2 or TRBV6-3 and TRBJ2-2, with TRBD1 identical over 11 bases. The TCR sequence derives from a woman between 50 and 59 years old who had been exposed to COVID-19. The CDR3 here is CASSRTGGFSGELFF. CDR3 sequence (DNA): TGTGCCAGCAGTAGGACAGGGGGCTTTAGCGGGGAGCTGTTTTTT.